One and the same sample provided the 9 T cell receptor beta chains below, sequenced in a study of cytomegalovirus exposure and HLA in healthy donors. Primers: 60 Vbeta forward and 13 Jbeta reverse. The method was immunoSEQ multiplex PCR; TCRdb's version includes in-frame clones alone and lacks a portion of them. Counted here are around 190,000 clones, roughly 85% occurring once; the ten biggest clones make up about 2.5%. Input material: PBMCs. These receptors came from a woman between 45 and 60 years old in good health and CMV-seronegative.

The genes are TRBV6-5 and TRBJ2-2; TRBD2 is a possible D gene (7 bases). Germline CDR1 and CDR2: MNHEY and SVGAGI. The V end lost 8 bases, the J end lost 3 bases, and 13 bases lay between the germline ends. This CDR3 has 14 residues. The CDR3 spells CASGGASYTGELFF. The CDR3 DNA follows: TGTGCCAGCGGGGGGGCATCCTACACCGGGGAGCTGTTTTTT.

V and J are TRBV18 and TRBJ2-3, with 8 bases identical to TRBD2. CDR3 length: 17 amino acids. Per the germline V gene, CDR1 is KGHSH and CDR2 is LQKENI. Trimming took 3 bases from V and 3 from J; bases not matched to a gene: 11. CDR3 residues: CASSPVVSGSVTDTQYF. The CDR3 DNA sequence: TGTGCCAGCTCACCTGTGGTGAGCGGGAGTGTGACAGATACGCAGTATTTT.

The chain carries TRBV10-3 and TRBJ2-7; possible D gene TRBD2, 6 bases. The V and J ends lost 8 bases and 3 bases respectively, with 11 bases between them. Germline V lookup: CDR1 ENHRY, CDR2 SYGVKD. The CDR3 runs to 12 residues. CDR3 nucleotide sequence: TGTGCCATCCGGGGGTCGGGCTACGAGCAGTACTTC. Translated, it gives CAIRGSGYEQYF.

V usage is TRBV19 and J usage is TRBJ2-2; weak D call: TRBD2 (5 bases). CDR1 and CDR2 (germline): LNHDA, SQIVND (reference sequence). V lost 1 base and J lost 3, with 9 bases in between. This CDR3 is 15 amino acids long. CDR3 DNA sequence: TGTGCCAGTAGTATAGCGGGGATCTACACCGGGGAGCTGTTTTTT. This sequence encodes CASSIAGIYTGELFF.

V usage is TRBV20-1 and J usage is TRBJ2-7; TRBD1 matches 9 bases. CDR3 length: 11 amino acids. Germline CDR1 and CDR2: DFQATT and SNEGSKA (reference sequence). CDR3 protein: CRGQGNYEQYF. The DNA of the CDR3 is TGCAGGGGACAGGGAAACTACGAGCAGTACTTC.

This clone was recorded once. The rearrangement links TRBV11-2 to TRBJ2-1; 7 positions agree with TRBD2. The CDR3 loop spans 13 amino acids. Germline CDR1 SGHAT, CDR2 FQNNGV. Germline trimming cut 5 bases from V and 5 bases from J; bases unmatched to any gene: 3. CDR3 DNA sequence: TGTGCCAGCAGCCCCGGGACTAACAATGAGCAGTTCTTC. This sequence encodes CASSPGTNNEQFF. The whole variable domain, remainder taken from reference TRBV11-2 and TRBJ2-1, is EAGVAQSPRYKIIEKRQSVAFWCNPISGHATLYWYQQILGQGPKLLIQFQNNGVVDDSQLPKDRFSAERLKGVDSTLKIQPAKLEDSAVYLCASSPGTNNEQFFGPGTRLTVL.

This clone was seen a single time. This rearrangement joins TRBV18 to TRBJ2-5; no definite D call. Germline CDR1 and CDR2: KGHSH and LQKENI. With 3 bases removed from V and 5 bases from J, the gap between germline ends came to 10 bases. This CDR3 is built from 13 residues. CDR3 amino acids: CASSPRNAETQYF. CDR3 nucleotides: TGTGCCAGCTCACCTCGTAACGCGGAGACCCAGTACTTC.

V usage is TRBV7-2 and J usage is TRBJ1-5; a possible D gene is TRBD1 (5 bases). Deletions cut 1 base from V and 2 bases from J, with 9 bases between. Germline V gene lookup returns CDR1 SGHTA and CDR2 FQGNSA. The CDR3 consists of 15 residues. For the CDR3, the DNA is TGTGCCAGCAGCTTAGTGGGGGGACGCAATCAGCCCCAGCATTTT. Translating gives CASSLVGGRNQPQHF.

The chain carries TRBV6-4 and TRBJ2-7; weak D call: TRBD1 (6 bases). V was clipped by 3 bases and J by 2 bases, with 14 bases between them. Germline V gene lookup returns CDR1 MRHNA and CDR2 SNTAGT. The CDR3 is made up of 15 amino acids. For the CDR3, the DNA is TGTGCCAGCAGTGAGTCCCCAGGGGAACCCTACGAGCAGTACTTC. It translates to CASSESPGEPYEQYF.